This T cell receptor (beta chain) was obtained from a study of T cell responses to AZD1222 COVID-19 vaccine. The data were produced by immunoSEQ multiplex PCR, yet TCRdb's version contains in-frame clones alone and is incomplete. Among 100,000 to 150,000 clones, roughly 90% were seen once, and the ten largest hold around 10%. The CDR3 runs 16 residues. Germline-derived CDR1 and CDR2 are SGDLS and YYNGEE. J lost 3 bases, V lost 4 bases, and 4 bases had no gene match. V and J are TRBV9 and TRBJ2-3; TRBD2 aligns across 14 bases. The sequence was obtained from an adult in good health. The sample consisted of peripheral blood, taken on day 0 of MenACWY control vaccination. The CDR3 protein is CASSKTSGRATDTQYF. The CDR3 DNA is TGTGCCAGCAGCAAGACTAGCGGGAGGGCGACAGATACGCAGTATTTT.